One and the same sample provided the 16 T cell receptor beta chains below, sequenced in a study of cytomegalovirus exposure and HLA in healthy donors. Data came from immunoSEQ multiplex PCR; TCRdb stores just in-frame clones and leaves some out. The sample has about 44,000 clones, roughly 93% seen once. Sequenced input: PBMCs. The origin of the receptors is a woman aged 18-30 years in good health and CMV-seronegative.

The chain carries TRBV5-1 and TRBJ1-4; D gene unclear. This CDR3 contains 13 residues. The germline V gene encodes CDR1 SGHRS and CDR2 YFSETQ. Trimming left V 0 bases short and J 4 bases short, with 4 bases between. The DNA for the CDR3 is TGCGCCAGCAGCTTGGATCATAATGAAAAACTGTTTTTT. Translated: CASSLDHNEKLFF.

The chain couples TRBV11-2 to TRBJ1-2; no clear D. CDR3 size: 13 residues. Trimming shortened V by 5 bases and J by 6 bases, and 13 bases separated the two germline ends. Germline-derived CDR1 and CDR2 are SGHAT and FQNNGV. This CDR3 is CASSPQDRHGYTF. The CDR3 nucleotides are TGTGCCAGCAGCCCCCAGGATCGACATGGCTACACCTTC.

The chain links TRBV19 to TRBJ2-7; 7 bases map to TRBD2. V shed 5 bases, J shed 6 bases, and the junction held 7 bases outside the gene matches. This CDR3 has 13 amino acids. The germline CDR1 and CDR2 sequences are LNHDA and SQIVND (reference sequence). CDR3 sequence reads: CASSWTTGGEQYF. The CDR3 DNA sequence: TGTGCCAGTAGTTGGACGACGGGGGGCGAGCAGTACTTC.

The V gene is TRBV6-5, the J gene TRBJ2-7; a weak D match, TRBD1 (6 bases). Germline CDR1 and CDR2: MNHEY and SVGAGI. V was shortened by 6 bases and J by 3 bases, with 15 bases between the two germline ends. This CDR3 is built from 14 residues. This CDR3 reads CASSRPGQIYEQYF. CDR3 coding DNA: TGTGCCAGCAGCCGTCCTGGACAGATCTACGAGCAGTACTTC.

The genes are TRBV5-1 and TRBJ1-1, with no clear D. Trimming cost V 4 bases and J 6 bases, with 13 bases left between them. Germline CDR1 and CDR2: SGHRS and YFSETQ. The CDR3 has 13 amino acids. Written as DNA, the CDR3 is TGCGCCAGCAGCCCGGGGTATGATGCTGAAGCTTTCTTT. Translating it yields CASSPGYDAEAFF.

The chain employs TRBV10-3 and TRBJ1-5; no clear D gene. The CDR3 runs to 13 residues. Between the trimmed V and J ends, which lost 5 bases and 0 bases, there was a span of 5 bases. In germline, CDR1 is ENHRY, CDR2 SYGVKD. The CDR3: CAISLNSNQPQHF. CDR3 DNA: TGTGCCATCAGTCTAAATAGCAATCAGCCCCAGCATTTT.

The chain uses TRBV19 and TRBJ1-5; 8 bases are a match to TRBD1. J gave up 6 bases and V 4 bases, and 5 bases lay outside the gene matches. Germline CDR1 LNHDA, CDR2 SQIVND (reference sequence). The CDR3 is 14 amino acids. In nucleotides, the CDR3 is TGTGCCAGTAGTACCCGGGACAGGCGTCAGCCCCAGCATTTT. Its translation: CASSTRDRRQPQHF.

The chain has TRBV6-6 and TRBJ1-2; 7 positions agree with TRBD1. CDR1 is MNHNY and CDR2 is SVGAGI in the germline V gene (reference sequence). J lost 2 bases, V lost 6 bases, and 6 bases had no gene match. The CDR3 extends over 14 amino acids. DNA for the CDR3: TGTGCCAGCAGACCTCGGGACAGCAACTATGGCTACACCTTC. Its translation is CASRPRDSNYGYTF.

The rearrangement joins TRBV30 to TRBJ2-7, with 11 bases that match TRBD2. The V gene end was trimmed by 3 bases and the J gene end by 2 bases; junction bases not matched to a gene: 3. This CDR3 is 14 amino acids long. CDR1 is GTSNPN, CDR2 SVGIG, per germline (reference sequence). This chain's CDR3 is CAWSGLAGTYEQYF. DNA of the CDR3: TGTGCCTGGAGCGGACTAGCGGGTACCTACGAGCAGTACTTC.

This chain uses TRBV25-1 with TRBJ2-2; D gene unclear. The CDR3 contains 16 residues. The V gene's germline CDR1 is MGHDK and CDR2 SYGVNS. Trimming took 5 bases from V and 1 from J, leaving 14 bases between them. CDR3 amino acids: CASSPRQIKNTGELFF. CDR3 DNA sequence: TGTGCCAGCAGTCCCCGTCAGATAAAGAACACCGGGGAGCTGTTTTTT.

The rearrangement links TRBV29-1 to TRBJ2-2; 8 bases align to TRBD2. CDR3 length equals 14 residues. The trim removed 5 bases at V and 1 base at J, leaving 3 bases unmatched. Per germline, CDR1 SQVTM and CDR2 ANQGSEA. This CDR3 is CSVSRGGNTGELFF. In DNA form, the CDR3 reads TGCAGCGTTTCCCGGGGGGGGAACACCGGGGAGCTGTTTTTT.

The chain combines TRBV28 with TRBJ1-5; 7 nucleotides match TRBD1. This CDR3 has 13 amino acids. Germline V gives CDR1 MDHEN, CDR2 SYDVKM. Losses at the gene ends were 8 bases for V and 0 bases for J; bases not matched to a gene: 1. The CDR3 coding sequence is TGTGCCAGCGGACAGGTTAGCAATCAGCCCCAGCATTTT. Protein product: CASGQVSNQPQHF.

The V call is TRBV27, the J call TRBJ2-7, with 11 bases lining up with TRBD1. Germline CDR1 and CDR2: MNHEY and SMNVEV (reference sequence). V gave up 6 bases and J gave up 2 bases; unmatched junction bases: 6. The CDR3 runs 15 residues. CDR3 residues: CASSGTGQGAYEQYF. For the CDR3, the DNA is TGTGCCAGCAGCGGAACGGGACAGGGGGCCTACGAGCAGTACTTC.

This clone showed up just a few times. V gene TRBV6-1 combines with J gene TRBJ1-2; D is possibly TRBD1 (5 bases). The CDR3 length is 14 residues. The germline V gene has CDR1 MNHNS and CDR2 SASEGT. V was clipped by 3 bases and J by 3 bases, with 11 bases between them. The DNA of the CDR3 is TGTGCCAGCAGTGATTCACAGGCTTACTATGGCTACACCTTC. It codes for CASSDSQAYYGYTF.

This rearrangement joins TRBV6-1 to TRBJ1-3; tentative D call: TRBD1 (5 bases). Per germline, CDR1 MNHNS and CDR2 SASEGT. V gave up 6 bases and J gave up 0 bases, with 12 bases separating them. The length of the CDR3 is 15 residues. CDR3 protein: CASREMTDSGNTIYF. The DNA of the CDR3 is TGTGCCAGCAGGGAGATGACAGACTCTGGAAACACCATATATTTT.

The rearrangement joins TRBV5-6 to TRBJ1-2, with D possibly TRBD1 on 6 matching bases. This CDR3 spans 17 amino acids. CDR1 and CDR2 from the germline V gene are SGHDT and YYEEEE. V shed 7 bases and J shed 7 bases, with 29 bases lying between them. CDR3 sequence: CASCPRSQAQGLCGYTF. CDR3 in DNA: TGTGCCAGCTGCCCCAGGTCCCAGGCACAGGGCTTATGTGGCTACACCTTC.